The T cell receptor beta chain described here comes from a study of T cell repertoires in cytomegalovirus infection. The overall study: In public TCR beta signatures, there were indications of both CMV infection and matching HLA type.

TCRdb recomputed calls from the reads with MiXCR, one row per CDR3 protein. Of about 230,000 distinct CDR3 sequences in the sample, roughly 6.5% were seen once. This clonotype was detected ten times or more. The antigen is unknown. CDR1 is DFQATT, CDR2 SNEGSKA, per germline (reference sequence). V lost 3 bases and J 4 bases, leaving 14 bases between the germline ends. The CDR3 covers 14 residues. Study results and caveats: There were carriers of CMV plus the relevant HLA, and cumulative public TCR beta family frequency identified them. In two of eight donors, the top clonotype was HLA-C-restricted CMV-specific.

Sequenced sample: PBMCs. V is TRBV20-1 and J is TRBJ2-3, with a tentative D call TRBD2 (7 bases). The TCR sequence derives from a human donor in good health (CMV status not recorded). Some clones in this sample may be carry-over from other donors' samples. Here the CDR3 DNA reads TGCAGTGCTAGGGGTGGGGGGGCCCCAGATACGCAGTATTTT. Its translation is CSARGGGAPDTQYF.